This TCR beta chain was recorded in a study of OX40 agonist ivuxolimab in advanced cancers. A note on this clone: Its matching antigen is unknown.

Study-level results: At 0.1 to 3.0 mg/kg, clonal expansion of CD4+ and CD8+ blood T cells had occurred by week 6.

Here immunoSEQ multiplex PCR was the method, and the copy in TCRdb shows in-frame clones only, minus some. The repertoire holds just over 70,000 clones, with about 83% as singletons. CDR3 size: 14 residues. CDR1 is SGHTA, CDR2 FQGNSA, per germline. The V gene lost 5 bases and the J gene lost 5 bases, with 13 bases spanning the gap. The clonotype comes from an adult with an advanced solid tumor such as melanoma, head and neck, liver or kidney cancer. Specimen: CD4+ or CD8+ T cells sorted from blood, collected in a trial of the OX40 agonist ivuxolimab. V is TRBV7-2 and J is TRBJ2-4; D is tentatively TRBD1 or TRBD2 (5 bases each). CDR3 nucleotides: TGTGCCAGCAGCCCGCCAGGGAGAGAAAACATTCAGTACTTC. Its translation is CASSPPGRENIQYF.